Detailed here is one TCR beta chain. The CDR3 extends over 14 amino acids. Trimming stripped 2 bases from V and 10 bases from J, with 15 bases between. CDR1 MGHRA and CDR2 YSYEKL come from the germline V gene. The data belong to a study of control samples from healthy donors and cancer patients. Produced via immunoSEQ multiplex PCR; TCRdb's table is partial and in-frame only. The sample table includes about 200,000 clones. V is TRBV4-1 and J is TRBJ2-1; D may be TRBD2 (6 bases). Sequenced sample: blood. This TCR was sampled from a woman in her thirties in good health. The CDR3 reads CASSQKKGAGEQFF. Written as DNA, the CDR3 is TGCGCCAGCAGCCAAAAAAAAGGGGCGGGAGAGCAGTTCTTC.